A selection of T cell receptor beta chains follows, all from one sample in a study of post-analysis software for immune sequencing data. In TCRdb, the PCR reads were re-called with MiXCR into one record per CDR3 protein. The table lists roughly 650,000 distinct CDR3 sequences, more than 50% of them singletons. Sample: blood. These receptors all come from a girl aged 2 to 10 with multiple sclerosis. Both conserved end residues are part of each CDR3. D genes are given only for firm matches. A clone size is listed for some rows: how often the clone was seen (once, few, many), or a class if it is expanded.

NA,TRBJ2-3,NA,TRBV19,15,CASSIIRTNTDTQYF,TGTGCCAGTAGTATCATCCGGACTAACACAGATACGCAGTATTTT
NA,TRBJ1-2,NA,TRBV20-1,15,CSAWFGGPHNYGYTF,TGCAGTGCGTGGTTTGGCGGACCACACAACTATGGCTACACCTTC
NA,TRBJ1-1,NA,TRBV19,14,CASSNGNRNTEAFF,TGTGCCAGTAGTAACGGGAACCGGAACACTGAAGCTTTCTTT
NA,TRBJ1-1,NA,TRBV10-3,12,CAIRDGNTEAFF,TGTGCCATCCGGGACGGGAACACTGAAGCTTTCTTT
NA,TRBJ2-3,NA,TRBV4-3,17,CASSLSVRDHSTDTQYF,TGCGCCAGCAGCCTATCTGTCCGGGACCATAGCACAGATACGCAGTATTTT
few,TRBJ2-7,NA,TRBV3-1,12,CASSQVTYEQYF,TGTGCCAGCAGCCAAGTAACTTACGAGCAGTACTTC
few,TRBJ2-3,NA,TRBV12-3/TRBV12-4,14,CASTDFLTTDTQYF,TGTGCCAGTACTGACTTCTTGACCACAGATACGCAGTATTTT
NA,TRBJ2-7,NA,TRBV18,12,CASSPSGSEQYF,TGTGCCAGCTCACCATCAGGGAGCGAGCAGTACTTC
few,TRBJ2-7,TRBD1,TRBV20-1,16,CSASARDRGYVHEQYF,TGCAGTGCTAGCGCGCGGGACAGGGGGTATGTCCACGAGCAGTACTTC
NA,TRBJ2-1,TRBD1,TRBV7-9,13,CASSFIGQGEQFF,TGTGCCAGCAGCTTTATAGGACAGGGAGAGCAGTTCTTC
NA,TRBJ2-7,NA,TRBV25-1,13,CASSVEGDYEQYF,TGTGCCAGCAGTGTTGAGGGGGACTACGAGCAGTACTTC
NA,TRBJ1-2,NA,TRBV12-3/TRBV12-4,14,CASSPISETYGYTF,TGTGCCAGCAGCCCTATATCCGAGACCTATGGCTACACCTTC
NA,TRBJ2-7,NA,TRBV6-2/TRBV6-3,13,CASSYDKGYEQYF,TGTGCCAGCAGTTACGACAAGGGGTACGAGCAGTACTTC
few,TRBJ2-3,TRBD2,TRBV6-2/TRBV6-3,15,CASSYSPSGTDTQYF,TGTGCCAGCAGTTACTCGCCTAGCGGTACAGATACGCAGTATTTT
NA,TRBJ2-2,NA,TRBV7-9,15,CASSENAQFTGELFF,TGTGCCAGCAGCGAAAATGCACAGTTCACCGGGGAGCTGTTTTTT
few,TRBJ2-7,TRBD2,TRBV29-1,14,CSVVSGILLYEQYF,TGCAGCGTCGTTAGCGGGATACTTCTCTACGAGCAGTACTTC
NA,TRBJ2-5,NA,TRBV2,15,CASSEALASLETQYF,TGTGCCAGCAGTGAAGCATTAGCGTCCCTGGAGACCCAGTACTTC
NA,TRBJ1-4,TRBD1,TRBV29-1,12,CSVRTGAEKLFF,TGCAGCGTCCGGACAGGGGCTGAAAAACTGTTTTTT
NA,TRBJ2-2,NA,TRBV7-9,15,CASSGGGLNTGELFF,TGTGCCAGCAGCGGCGGGGGCTTGAACACCGGGGAGCTGTTTTTT
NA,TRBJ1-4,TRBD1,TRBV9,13,CASSTGTDEKLFF,TGTGCCAGCAGCACGGGGACAGACGAAAAACTGTTTTTT
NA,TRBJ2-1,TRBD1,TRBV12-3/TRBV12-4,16,CASSSKDRLSYNEQFF,TGTGCCAGCAGTTCCAAGGACAGGCTCTCCTACAATGAGCAGTTCTTC
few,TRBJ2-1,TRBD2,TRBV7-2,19,CASSSPGLAGGHSYNEQFF,TGTGCCAGCAGCTCACCGGGACTAGCGGGGGGCCACTCCTACAATGAGCAGTTCTTC
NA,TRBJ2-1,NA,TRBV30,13,CAYNSAAPNEQFF,TGTGCCTACAACAGCGCGGCACCCAATGAGCAGTTCTTC
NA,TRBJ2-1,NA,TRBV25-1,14,CASSDTGVLNEQFF,TGTGCCAGCAGTGATACCGGGGTCCTCAATGAGCAGTTCTTC
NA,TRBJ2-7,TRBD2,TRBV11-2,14,CASTSMGRASEQYF,TGTGCCAGCACCTCGATGGGGAGGGCCTCCGAGCAGTACTTC
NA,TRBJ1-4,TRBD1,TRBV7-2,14,CASSPDRGAEKLFF,TGTGCCAGCAGCCCGGACAGGGGCGCGGAAAAACTGTTTTTT
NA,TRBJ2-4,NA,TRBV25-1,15,CASSEDAKTAHIQYF,TGTGCCAGCAGTGAAGACGCCAAGACAGCCCACATTCAGTACTTC
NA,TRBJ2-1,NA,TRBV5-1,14,CASSAGPTNNEQFF,TGCGCCAGCAGCGCCGGACCAACGAACAATGAGCAGTTCTTC
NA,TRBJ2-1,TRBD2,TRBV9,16,CASSGPGLAGVGEQFF,TGTGCCAGCAGCGGACCGGGACTAGCGGGAGTTGGTGAGCAGTTCTTC
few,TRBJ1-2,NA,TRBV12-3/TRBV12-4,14,CASTPSGESGGYTF,TGTGCCAGCACACCCTCAGGGGAAAGTGGAGGCTACACCTTC
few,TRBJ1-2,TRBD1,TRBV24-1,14,CATSDPGQGNGYTF,TGTGCCACCAGTGACCCGGGACAGGGGAATGGCTACACCTTC
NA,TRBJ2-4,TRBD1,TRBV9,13,CASSADREWEQYF,TGTGCCAGCAGCGCGGACAGGGAATGGGAGCAGTACTTC
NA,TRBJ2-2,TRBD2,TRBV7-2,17,CASSLSLGLAVAGELFF,TGTGCCAGCAGCTTATCACTAGGACTAGCGGTGGCCGGGGAGCTGTTTTTT
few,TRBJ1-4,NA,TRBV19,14,CASMDPAWEEKLFF,TGTGCCAGCATGGATCCTGCCTGGGAAGAAAAACTGTTTTTT
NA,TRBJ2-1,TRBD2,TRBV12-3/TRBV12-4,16,CASSPKAGDSYNEQFF,TGTGCCAGCAGTCCCAAAGCGGGGGACTCCTACAATGAGCAGTTCTTC
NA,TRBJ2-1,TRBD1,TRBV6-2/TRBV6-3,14,CASRDRGPYNEQFF,TGTGCCAGCAGGGACAGGGGTCCCTACAATGAGCAGTTCTTC
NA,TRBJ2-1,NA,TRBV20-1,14,CSARVSGFYNEQFF,TGCAGTGCTAGGGTTAGCGGCTTCTACAATGAGCAGTTCTTC
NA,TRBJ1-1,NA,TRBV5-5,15,CASSLVWQGDTEAFF,TGTGCCAGCAGCTTGGTGTGGCAGGGCGACACTGAAGCTTTCTTT
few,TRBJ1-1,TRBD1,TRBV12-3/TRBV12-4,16,CASRATGGRGGTEAFF,TGTGCCAGCAGAGCCACAGGGGGCCGAGGGGGCACTGAAGCTTTCTTT
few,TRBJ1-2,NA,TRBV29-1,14,CSVEDLGGAGGYTF,TGCAGCGTTGAAGATCTTGGCGGGGCAGGAGGCTACACCTTC